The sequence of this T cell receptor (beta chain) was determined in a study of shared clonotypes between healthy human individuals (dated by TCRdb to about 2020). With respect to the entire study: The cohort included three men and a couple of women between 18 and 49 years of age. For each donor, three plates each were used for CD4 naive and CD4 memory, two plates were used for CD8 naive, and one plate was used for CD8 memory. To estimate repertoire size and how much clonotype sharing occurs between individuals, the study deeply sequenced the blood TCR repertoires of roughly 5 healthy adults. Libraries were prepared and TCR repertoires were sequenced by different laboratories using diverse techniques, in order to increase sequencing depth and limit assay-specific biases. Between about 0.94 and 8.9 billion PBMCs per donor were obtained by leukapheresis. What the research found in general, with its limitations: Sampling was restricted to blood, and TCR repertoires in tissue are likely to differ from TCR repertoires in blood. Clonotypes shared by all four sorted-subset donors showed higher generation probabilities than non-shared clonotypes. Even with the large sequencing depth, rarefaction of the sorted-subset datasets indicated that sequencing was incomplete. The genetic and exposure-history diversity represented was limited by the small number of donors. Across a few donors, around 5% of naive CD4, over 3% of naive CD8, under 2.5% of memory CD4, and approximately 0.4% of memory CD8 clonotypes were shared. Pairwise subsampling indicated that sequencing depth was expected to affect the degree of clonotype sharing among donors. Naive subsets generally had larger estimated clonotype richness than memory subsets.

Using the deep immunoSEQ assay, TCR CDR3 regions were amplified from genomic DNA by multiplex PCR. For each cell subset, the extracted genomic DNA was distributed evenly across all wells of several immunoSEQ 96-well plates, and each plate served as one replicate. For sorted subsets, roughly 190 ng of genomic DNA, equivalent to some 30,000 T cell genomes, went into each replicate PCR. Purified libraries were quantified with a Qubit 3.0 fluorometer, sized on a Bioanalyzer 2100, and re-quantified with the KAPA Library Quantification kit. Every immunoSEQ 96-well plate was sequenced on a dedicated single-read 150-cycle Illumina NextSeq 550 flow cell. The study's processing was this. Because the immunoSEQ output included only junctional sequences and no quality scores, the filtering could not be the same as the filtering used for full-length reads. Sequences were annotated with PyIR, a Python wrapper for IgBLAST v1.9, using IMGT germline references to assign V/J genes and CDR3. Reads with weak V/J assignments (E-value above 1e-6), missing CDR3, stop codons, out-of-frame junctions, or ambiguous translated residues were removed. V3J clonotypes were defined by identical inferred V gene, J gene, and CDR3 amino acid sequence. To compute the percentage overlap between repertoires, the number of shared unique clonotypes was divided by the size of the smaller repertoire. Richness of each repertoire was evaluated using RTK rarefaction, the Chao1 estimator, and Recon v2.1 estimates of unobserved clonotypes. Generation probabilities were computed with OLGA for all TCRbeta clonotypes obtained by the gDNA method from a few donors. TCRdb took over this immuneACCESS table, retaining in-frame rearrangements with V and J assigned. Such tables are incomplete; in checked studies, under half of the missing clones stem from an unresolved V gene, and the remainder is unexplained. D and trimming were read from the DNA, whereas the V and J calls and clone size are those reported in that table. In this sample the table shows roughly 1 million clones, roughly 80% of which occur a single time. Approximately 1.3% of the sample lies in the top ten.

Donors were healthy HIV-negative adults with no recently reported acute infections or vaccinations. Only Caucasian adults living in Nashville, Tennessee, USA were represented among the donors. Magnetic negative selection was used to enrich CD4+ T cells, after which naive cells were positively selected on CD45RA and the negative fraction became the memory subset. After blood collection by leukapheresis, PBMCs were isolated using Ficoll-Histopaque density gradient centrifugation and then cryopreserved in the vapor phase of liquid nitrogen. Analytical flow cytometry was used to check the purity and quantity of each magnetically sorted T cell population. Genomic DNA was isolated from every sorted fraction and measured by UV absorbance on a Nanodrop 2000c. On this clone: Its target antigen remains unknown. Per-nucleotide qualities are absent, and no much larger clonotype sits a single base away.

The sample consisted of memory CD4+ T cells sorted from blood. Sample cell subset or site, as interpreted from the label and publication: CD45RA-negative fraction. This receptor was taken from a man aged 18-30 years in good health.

The DNA reads as follows: TGTGCCTGGAGCCCTTTTTCCGGGGTTGGGACCCAGTACTTC. It is translated as CAWSPFSGVGTQYF. This chain is built from TRBV30 and TRBJ2-5; possibly the D gene is TRBD2, per 5 matching bases. The germline ends are 18 bases apart after V is trimmed by 3 bases and J by 7 bases. The CDR3 sequence holds 14 residues, the cysteine and phenylalanine included. Of the read, only the CDR3 DNA is kept; its 42 bases are in frame from base 1. The germline V gene (reference sequence) gives CDR1 as GTSNPN and CDR2 as SVGIG.